The 29 T cell receptor beta chains below all came from one sample that was sequenced in a study of T cell clones after liver transplantation. Data came from immunoSEQ multiplex PCR; TCRdb stores just in-frame clones and leaves some out. This table has 95,000 to 110,000 clones, about 81% appearing once. Sequenced here: CD4+ T cells from blood, sampled 47 months after liver transplant. The receptors were sampled from a human patient who received a liver transplant. Part of the T cell pool may stem from the graft donor.

The chain carries TRBV5-8 and TRBJ1-3; tentatively, D is TRBD1 (6 bases). Germline loops: CDR1 SGHTS, CDR2 YDEGEE. Deletions cut 2 bases from V and 9 bases from J, with 15 bases between. CDR3 length equals 14 residues. CDR3: CASSFRGPGGTIYF. CDR3 DNA sequence: TGTGCCAGCAGCTTCAGGGGCCCCGGGGGCACCATATATTTT.

This sequence joins TRBV4-2 and TRBJ1-2; 7 bases agree with TRBD1. CDR3 size: 14 residues. V lost 1 base and J lost 8; bases outside the gene matches: 7. From germline, CDR1 is LGHNA and CDR2 YNFKEQ. The CDR3 reads CASSQGTGGRGYTF. The CDR3 DNA is TGTGCCAGCAGCCAAGGGACAGGTGGGAGAGGCTACACCTTC.

The chain has TRBV19 and TRBJ1-3, with D uncertain. Germline CDR1 is LNHDA and CDR2 is SQIVND (reference sequence). Deletions cut 3 bases from V and 0 bases from J, with 9 bases between. CDR3 length equals 15 residues. As DNA, the CDR3 is TGTGCCAGTAGTATGGAGGGCGCCTCTGGAAACACCATATATTTT. It yields the protein CASSMEGASGNTIYF.

V usage is TRBV6-5 and J usage is TRBJ2-7; a possible D gene is TRBD1 (6 bases). The germline V and J ends were trimmed by 0 bases and 2 bases, with 11 bases remaining between them. CDR3 size: 15 residues. In germline, CDR1 is MNHEY, CDR2 SVGAGI. Here the CDR3 DNA reads TGTGCCAGCAGTTACTCGCTGGGGGCACCCTACGAGCAGTACTTC. The encoded protein is CASSYSLGAPYEQYF.

V gene TRBV19 combines with J gene TRBJ2-4, with D uncertain. Germline CDR1 reads LNHDA; CDR2 reads SQIVND (reference sequence). The CDR3 has 14 amino acids. Trimming removed 7 bases from V and 0 bases from J, with 10 bases in between. CDR3 DNA: TGTGCCAGTACCTCACAACGAGCCAAAAACATTCAGTACTTC. Its protein is CASTSQRAKNIQYF.

The CDR3 here is CSVGKSGTGELFF. CDR3 in DNA: TGCAGCGTTGGCAAATCAGGCACCGGGGAGCTGTTTTTT. The chain carries TRBV29-1 and TRBJ2-2; no clear D gene. V was pared by 4 bases and J by 4 bases, with 10 bases between. Germline CDR1 SQVTM, CDR2 ANQGSEA. The CDR3 has 13 amino acids.

This clone was seen a handful of times. The J gene is TRBJ1-1, the V gene TRBV30; D unresolved. The V end lost 2 bases, the J end lost 2 bases, and 12 bases lay between the germline ends. The CDR3 consists of 14 residues. CDR1 is GTSNPN, CDR2 SVGIG, per germline (reference sequence). The CDR3 is CAWSRVSPNTEAFF. The CDR3, as DNA: TGTGCCTGGAGTAGGGTCTCCCCAAACACTGAAGCTTTCTTT.

The CDR3 reads CASSPLVEAFF. For the CDR3, the DNA is TGTGCCAGCAGCCCCCTCGTTGAAGCTTTCTTT. This chain joins TRBV7-8 and TRBJ1-1; D is ambiguous. V lost 5 bases, J lost 7 bases, and 8 bases lay in between. Germline CDR1 SGHVS, CDR2 FQNEAQ. This CDR3 contains 11 residues. Together with reference TRBV7-8 and TRBJ1-1, the CDR3 gives the full variable domain: GAGVSQSPRYKVAKRGQDVALRCDPISGHVSLFWYQQALGQGPEFLTYFQNEAQLDKSGLPSDRFFAERPEGSVSTLKIQRTQQEDSAVYLCASSPLVEAFFGQGTRLTVV.

This clone was recorded once. The chain carries TRBV18 and TRBJ2-5; D might be TRBD2 (6 bases). Deletions cut 2 bases from V and 3 bases from J, with 28 bases between. The CDR3 spans 20 residues. Germline V gene sequence: CDR1 KGHSH, CDR2 LQKENI. CDR3 amino acids: CASSPMRRGQGMGGKETQYF. The CDR3 DNA follows: TGTGCCAGCTCACCAATGAGACGGGGTCAAGGAATGGGCGGGAAAGAGACCCAGTACTTC.

The CDR3 is CASSGRLAGGKETQYF. For the CDR3, the DNA is TGTGCCAGCAGCGGCAGACTAGCGGGAGGGAAGGAGACCCAGTACTTC. V is TRBV13 and J is TRBJ2-5; 14 bases map to TRBD2. This CDR3 contains 16 residues. The junction had 7 bases not matched to a gene; V was cut back by 5 bases and J by 5 bases. The germline V gene has CDR1 PRHDT and CDR2 FYEKMQ (reference sequence).

The V and J genes are TRBV7-2 and TRBJ1-1, with TRBD1 identical over 7 bases. Germline values: CDR1 SGHTA, CDR2 FQGNSA. V lost 8 bases to trimming and J lost 7 bases; unmatched junction nucleotides: 7. This CDR3 has 12 residues. The CDR3 loop is CASLGGSSEAFF. DNA of the CDR3: TGTGCCAGCTTAGGGGGCTCTAGTGAAGCTTTCTTT. The complete variable domain, with remaining parts taken from reference TRBV7-2 and TRBJ1-1, reads GAGVSQSPSNKVTEKGKDVELRCDPISGHTALYWYRQSLGQGLEFLIYFQGNSAPDKSGLPSDRFSAERTGGSVSTLTIQRTQQEDSAVYLCASLGGSSEAFFGQGTRLTVV.

The chain employs TRBV6-5 and TRBJ2-7, with D possibly being TRBD2 (7 bases). Trimming removed 6 bases from V and 9 bases from J, with 18 bases in between. Per germline, CDR1 MNHEY and CDR2 SVGAGI. The CDR3 covers 13 residues. DNA for the CDR3: TGTGCCAGCAGGGGCGGGGGCGGAGCCTGGCAGTACTTC. Translating gives CASRGGGGAWQYF.

This clone showed up just a few times. The chain is built from TRBV27 and TRBJ2-1, with 9 bases matching TRBD1. CDR3 length equals 15 residues. The germline gives CDR1 MNHEY, CDR2 SMNVEV (reference sequence). The V gene end was trimmed by 5 bases and the J gene end by 2 bases; junction bases not matched to a gene: 4. CDR3 nucleotide sequence: TGTGCCAGCAGTCCGGACAGGGGCGCCTACAATGAGCAGTTCTTC. Translated: CASSPDRGAYNEQFF.

This sequence joins TRBV6-5 and TRBJ1-4, with D unclear. V lost 5 bases, J lost 0 bases, and 10 bases lay in between. This CDR3 spans 15 amino acids. The germline gives CDR1 MNHEY, CDR2 SVGAGI. In DNA form, the CDR3 reads TGTGCCAGCAGTACAGACCCCCCAACTAATGAAAAACTGTTTTTT. Translating gives CASSTDPPTNEKLFF.

Concerning this clone: One end of the junction is discordant with germline, which a read error may explain. This chain links TRBV27 with TRBJ2-1, with 8 bases aligning to TRBD1. CDR1 is MNHEY, CDR2 SMNVEV, per germline (reference sequence). The CDR3 loop spans 16 amino acids. CDR3 loop: CASSSQPGTGYNGQFF. The CDR3 DNA reads as TGTGCCAGCAGTTCCCAGCCCGGGACAGGTTACAATGGGCAGTTCTTC.

The chain recombines TRBV5-1 with TRBJ2-2; D might be TRBD1 (5 bases). The CDR3 length is 14 residues. Germline-derived CDR1 and CDR2 are SGHRS and YFSETQ. V was cut by 8 bases and J by 0 bases, with 11 bases left in between. The CDR3 is CASQDTTNTGELFF. The CDR3 DNA reads TGCGCCAGTCAGGACACTACGAACACCGGGGAGCTGTTTTTT.

This clone was seen a handful of times. V and J are TRBV6-6 and TRBJ1-6, with D unresolved. Germline V gene sequence: CDR1 MNHNY, CDR2 SVGAGI (reference sequence). V shed 5 bases and J shed 12 bases, with 11 bases lying between them. This CDR3 has 12 residues. CDR3 in amino acids: CASSTRREPLHF. Written as DNA, the CDR3 is TGTGCCAGCAGTACAAGGCGGGAACCCCTCCACTTT.

The chain recombines TRBV7-6 with TRBJ2-1; perhaps TRBD2 as D (6 bases). The germline V gene encodes CDR1 SGHVS and CDR2 FNYEAQ. The length of the CDR3 is 14 residues. Deletions cut 3 bases from V and 6 bases from J, with 12 bases between. CDR3 bases: TGTGCCAGCAGCTTCGGACCGGGAGTCAATGAGCAGTTCTTC. It is translated as CASSFGPGVNEQFF.

This clone was picked up a small number of times. The gene calls are TRBV27 and TRBJ1-5, with D unclear. This CDR3 comprises 15 residues. Germline CDR1 and CDR2: MNHEY and SMNVEV (reference sequence). V lost 3 bases and J 0 bases, leaving 9 bases between the germline ends. CDR3 coding DNA: TGTGCCAGCAGTTTTAGGGAGAATAGCAATCAGCCCCAGCATTTT. Translated, it gives CASSFRENSNQPQHF.

This sequence joins TRBV27 and TRBJ1-6; maybe TRBD1 (5 bases). Germline CDR1 is MNHEY and CDR2 is SMNVEV (reference sequence). V was clipped by 3 bases and J by 11 bases, with 26 bases between them. The CDR3 consists of 18 residues. The CDR3 sequence: CASSFGLVYRTTGTPLHF. DNA for the CDR3: TGTGCCAGCAGTTTCGGGTTGGTGTACAGGACGACGGGGACACCCCTCCACTTT.

The CDR3 DNA follows: TGCGCCAGCAGCACCGCCAGACCTAGCACAGATACGCAGTATTTT. Protein sequence: CASSTARPSTDTQYF. J is TRBJ2-3 and V is TRBV5-1; D remains unclear. Germline CDR1 is SGHRS and CDR2 is YFSETQ. The CDR3 has 15 amino acids. Trimming removed 4 bases from V and 0 bases from J, with 12 bases in between. The entire variable domain, with the rest obtained from reference TRBV5-1 and TRBJ2-3, is as follows: KAGVTQTPRYLIKTRGQQVTLSCSPISGHRSVSWYQQTPGQGLQFLFEYFSETQRNKGNFPGRFSGRQFSNSRSEMNVSTLELGDSALYLCASSTARPSTDTQYFGPGTRLTVL.

CDR3: CANGQGPYYEQYF. In nucleotides, the CDR3 is TGTGCCAACGGACAGGGGCCCTACTACGAGCAGTACTTC. The V call is TRBV21-1, the J call TRBJ2-7; the D call of TRBD1 is as the table states it, not checked on the DNA. TRBV21-1 is noted as a pseudogene. This CDR3 has 13 residues.

Only one count was recorded for this clone. This rearrangement joins TRBV19 to TRBJ2-2; D might be TRBD2 (5 bases). V lost 6 bases to trimming and J lost 7 bases, with 18 bases between them. CDR1 LNHDA and CDR2 SQIVND come from the germline V gene (reference sequence). This CDR3 is 15 amino acids long. Here the CDR3 reads CASRSIAGPGGELFF. In nucleotides, the CDR3 is TGTGCCAGTAGGAGCATTGCGGGCCCGGGCGGGGAGCTGTTTTTT.

This clone was counted once. The chain has TRBV7-3 and TRBJ2-6; TRBD1 matches at 7 bases. This CDR3 is built from 16 residues. Germline V gene lookup returns CDR1 SGHTA and CDR2 FQGTGA. The trim removed 5 bases at V and 2 bases at J, leaving 6 bases unmatched. In DNA, the CDR3 is TGTGCCAGCAGCATCCCGACAGGGCCTGGGGCCAACGTCCTGACTTTC. Its translation: CASSIPTGPGANVLTF.

In this sample, this clone turned up once. The J gene is TRBJ2-5, the V gene TRBV5-1, with D uncertain. This CDR3 contains 14 residues. V lost 2 bases and J lost 3, with 11 bases in between. Looked up from germline, CDR1 is SGHRS and CDR2 is YFSETQ. The CDR3 coding sequence is TGCGCCAGCAGCTTCGTCCAGACGAAAGAGACCCAGTACTTC. Translation: CASSFVQTKETQYF. Full variable domain (rest looked up from reference TRBV5-1 and TRBJ2-5): KAGVTQTPRYLIKTRGQQVTLSCSPISGHRSVSWYQQTPGQGLQFLFEYFSETQRNKGNFPGRFSGRQFSNSRSEMNVSTLELGDSALYLCASSFVQTKETQYFGPGTRLLVL.

V and J are TRBV5-1 and TRBJ2-7; D not resolved. The germline gives CDR1 SGHRS, CDR2 YFSETQ. Trimming took off 2 bases at V and 2 bases at J, with 23 bases between the two ends. The length of the CDR3 is 18 residues. CDR3 sequence (DNA): TGCGCCAGCAGCTTTAAGAACCCCCTACAGACCAAGACCTACGAGCAGTACTTC. Translating gives CASSFKNPLQTKTYEQYF.

This clone has only one observation. The chain recombines TRBV18 with TRBJ2-7, with 15 bases fitting TRBD2. The trim removed 3 bases at V and 9 bases at J, leaving 9 bases unmatched. The CDR3 sequence is 16 residues long. Germline V lookup: CDR1 KGHSH, CDR2 LQKENI. The CDR3 coding sequence is TGTGCCAGCTCACCCGAGGGACTAGCGGGGGGCCGGGGGCAGTACTTC. Translating gives CASSPEGLAGGRGQYF.

This clone is a singleton in its sample. The chain is built from TRBV29-1 and TRBJ2-3; 8 positions agree with TRBD1. J lost 3 bases, V lost 5 bases, and 4 bases had no gene match. The CDR3 covers 13 residues. Germline CDR1 SQVTM, CDR2 ANQGSEA. DNA for the CDR3: TGCAGCGTTTCGACAGGGGCGACAGATACGCAGTATTTT. Its translation is CSVSTGATDTQYF.

The J gene is TRBJ1-2, the V gene TRBV19, with D maybe TRBD1 (5 bases). The CDR3 is made up of 18 amino acids. Trimming took off 1 base at V and 6 bases at J, with 24 bases between the two ends. Germline values: CDR1 LNHDA, CDR2 SQIVND (reference sequence). In nucleotides, the CDR3 is TGTGCCAGTAGTATAGTGTCGGGGGGTCGTCTATTCGTCAATGGCTACACCTTC. This translates into CASSIVSGGRLFVNGYTF. Drawing the rest from reference TRBV19 and TRBJ1-2, the complete variable domain is DGGITQSPKYLFRKEGQNVTLSCEQNLNHDAMYWYRQDPGQGLRLIYYSQIVNDFQKGDIAEGYSVSREKKESFPLTVTSAQKNPTAFYLCASSIVSGGRLFVNGYTFGSGTRLTVV.